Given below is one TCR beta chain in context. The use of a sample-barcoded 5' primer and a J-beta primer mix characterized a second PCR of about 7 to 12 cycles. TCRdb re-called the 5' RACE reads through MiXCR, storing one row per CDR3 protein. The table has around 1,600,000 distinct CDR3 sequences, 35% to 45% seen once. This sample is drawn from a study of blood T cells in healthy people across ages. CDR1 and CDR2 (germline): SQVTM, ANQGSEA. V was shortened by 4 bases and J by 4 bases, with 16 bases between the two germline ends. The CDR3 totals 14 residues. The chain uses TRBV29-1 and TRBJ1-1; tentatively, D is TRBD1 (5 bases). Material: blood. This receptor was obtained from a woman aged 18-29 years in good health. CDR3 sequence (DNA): TGCAGCGTTGCTCACGGGGGGGAAGGCACTGAAGCTTTCTTT. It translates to CSVAHGGEGTEAFF.